What follows describes a single TCR beta chain. Sampling times: baseline, cycle 4 day 1, cycle 7 day 1. This record comes from a study of OX40 agonist ivuxolimab in advanced cancers. In the study overall: Dose-escalation patients were diagnosed with hepatocellular carcinoma, melanoma, renal cell cancer or head and neck cancer. Two patients with cutaneous melanoma and one with hepatocellular carcinoma, three in total, showed partial responses.

Only in-frame clones appear in the TCRdb table, and some are missing; sequencing was by immunoSEQ multiplex PCR. The data hold some 70,000 clones, with approximately 93% observed a single time. The CDR3 covers 13 residues. CDR1 is MNHEY, CDR2 SVGAGI, per germline. The germline V and J ends were trimmed by 2 bases and 5 bases, with 9 bases remaining between them. The specimen comprised CD4+ or CD8+ T cells sorted from blood, sampled in a trial of the OX40 agonist ivuxolimab. This receptor was obtained from an adult with an advanced solid tumor such as melanoma, head and neck, liver or kidney cancer. The chain has TRBV6-5 and TRBJ2-5; D gene uncertain. The CDR3 DNA reads TGTGCCAGCAGTTACATCCTGACGGAGACCCAGTACTTC. Protein: CASSYILTETQYF.